Following are 22 T cell receptor beta chains from one sample sequenced in a study of blood T cell repertoires in COVID-19 (dated by TCRdb to the early 2020s). The protocol used for the library was the immunoSEQ multiplex PCR assay. TCRdb holds this immuneACCESS table with in-frame rearrangements only. Some clones are missing; in checked studies, unresolved V genes explain under half, and the rest has no known cause. The sample table lists over 110,000 clones, over 75% of them with a count of one. The biggest ten clones account for 1.8% of the sample. The sample comprised peripheral blood. Receptor source: a man in his 70s with acute or convalescent COVID-19.

The rearrangement links TRBV28 to TRBJ1-2; 8 bases fit TRBD1. CDR1 is MDHEN, CDR2 SYDVKM, per germline. The CDR3 runs to 13 residues. The ends lost 5 bases at V and 4 bases at J; junction bases unmatched: 3. CDR3 amino acids: CASSEDRGYGYTF. The CDR3 region has the DNA TGTGCCAGCAGTGAAGACAGGGGCTATGGCTACACCTTC.

CDR3 amino acids: CASTGRTGGYEQYF. CDR3 nucleotide sequence: TGTGCCAGCACCGGAAGGACAGGGGGGTACGAGCAGTACTTC. The gene calls are TRBV7-9 and TRBJ2-7; 10 nucleotides line up with TRBD1. The junction had 7 bases not matched to a gene; V was cut back by 7 bases and J by 4 bases. The CDR3 extends over 14 amino acids. CDR1 and CDR2 (germline): SEHNR, FQNEAQ (reference sequence).

This clone was detected only a few times. V and J are TRBV5-1 and TRBJ1-3, with 7 bases lining up with TRBD1. Germline-derived CDR1 and CDR2 are SGHRS and YFSETQ. The CDR3 contains 17 residues. V lost 3 bases to trimming and J lost 7 bases; unmatched junction nucleotides: 16. Written as DNA, the CDR3 is TGCGCCAGCAGCTCCTCGATAGCCGGGACAGAGAAGAACACCATATATTTT. Translating gives CASSSSIAGTEKNTIYF.

The DNA of the CDR3 is TGTGCCAGCAGCTTACTCGGGACAGGGGTGACGAACACTGAAGCTTTCTTT. Protein: CASSLLGTGVTNTEAFF. This chain connects TRBV5-6 to TRBJ1-1; 10 bases are shared with TRBD1. J gave up 1 base and V 2 bases, and 8 bases lay outside the gene matches. Germline lookup yields CDR1 SGHDT and CDR2 YYEEEE. The CDR3 totals 17 residues. The variable domain in full, with the rest retrieved from reference TRBV5-6 and TRBJ1-1, is DAGVTQSPTHLIKTRGQQVTLRCSPKSGHDTVSWYQQALGQGPQFIFQYYEEEERQRGNFPDRFSGHQFPNYSSELNVNALLLGDSALYLCASSLLGTGVTNTEAFFGQGTRLTVV.

The V and J genes are TRBV5-1 and TRBJ1-1, with 8 nucleotides matching TRBD1. The CDR3 spans 16 residues. Germline CDR1 reads SGHRS; CDR2 reads YFSETQ. Trimming cost V 0 bases and J 4 bases; bases outside gene matches: 8. The CDR3 DNA reads TGCGCCAGCAGCTTGGCCCCAGGGGGCGAGGGCACTGAAGCTTTCTTT. It codes for CASSLAPGGEGTEAFF.

This sequence joins TRBV5-1 and TRBJ1-2; 9 bases align to TRBD1. Losses at the gene ends were 4 bases for V and 8 bases for J; bases not matched to a gene: 9. From germline, CDR1 is SGHRS and CDR2 YFSETQ. This CDR3 region has 14 residues. CDR3 DNA: TGCGCCAGCAGCGCTGGGACAGGGATTATAGGCTACACCTTC. It codes for CASSAGTGIIGYTF.

The chain has TRBV29-1 and TRBJ2-3, with D hard to call. CDR3 length equals 14 residues. Germline V lookup: CDR1 SQVTM, CDR2 ANQGSEA. Trimming took 4 bases from V and 2 from J, leaving 13 bases between them. The CDR3 protein is CSVGRRKNTDTQYF. CDR3 nucleotides: TGCAGCGTTGGCCGCAGGAAAAACACAGATACGCAGTATTTT.

The rearrangement joins TRBV11-3 to TRBJ2-3, with 9 bases lining up with TRBD2. This CDR3 is 15 amino acids long. From germline, CDR1 is SGHNT and CDR2 YENEEA. V dropped 3 bases and J dropped 6; count of bases not matched to a gene: 7. CDR3 bases: TGTGCCAGCAGCTTGGGACTAGCAACGACGGATACGCAGTATTTT. Translating it yields CASSLGLATTDTQYF.

This clone was observed a single time. The genes are TRBV5-1 and TRBJ2-7, with no clear D. The CDR3 contains 15 residues. Germline loops: CDR1 SGHRS, CDR2 YFSETQ. Trimming stripped 0 bases from V and 6 bases from J, with 16 bases between. CDR3 sequence reads: CASSLVQTKTGEQYF. In nucleotides, the CDR3 is TGCGCCAGCAGCTTGGTTCAGACCAAAACGGGCGAGCAGTACTTC.

The CDR3 loop reads CASSRETGADTGELFF. For the CDR3, the DNA is TGTGCCAGTAGTAGGGAAACAGGGGCGGACACCGGGGAGCTGTTTTTT. The chain uses TRBV19 and TRBJ2-2; 7 bases agree with TRBD1. Germline V gene sequence: CDR1 LNHDA, CDR2 SQIVND (reference sequence). The CDR3 contains 16 residues. V lost 4 bases and J lost 3; bases outside the gene matches: 8.

The V and J genes are TRBV7-2 and TRBJ2-1; TRBD2 matches 11 bases. Germline CDR1 and CDR2: SGHTA and FQGNSA. The junction had 8 bases not matched to a gene; V was cut back by 5 bases and J by 8 bases. This CDR3 has 15 amino acids. The CDR3 spells CASSLRQLAGDEQFF. The CDR3 DNA follows: TGTGCCAGCAGCCTCAGACAACTAGCGGGAGATGAGCAGTTCTTC.

This clone has more than one count but fewer than ten. The rearrangement links TRBV5-4 to TRBJ2-3, with 7 bases matching TRBD2. CDR1 and CDR2 (germline): SGHNT, YYREEE (reference sequence). Unmatched junction bases numbered 5, after V lost 4 bases and J lost 0 bases. This CDR3 is 15 amino acids long. Written as DNA, the CDR3 is TGTGCCAGCAGCCCACTAGCGACTAGCACAGATACGCAGTATTTT. Amino acids: CASSPLATSTDTQYF.

This clone turned up a few times. This sequence joins TRBV5-1 and TRBJ1-1; a possible D gene is TRBD1 (5 bases). CDR1 and CDR2 from the germline V gene are SGHRS and YFSETQ. V was cut by 3 bases and J by 5 bases, with 17 bases left in between. The CDR3 has 15 amino acids. CDR3 coding DNA: TGCGCCAGCAGCTCCCAGTTGGGGGGGGAGACTGAAGCTTTCTTT. Residues: CASSSQLGGETEAFF.

V usage is TRBV28 and J usage is TRBJ2-7, with 7 bases aligning to TRBD2. Germline lookup yields CDR1 MDHEN and CDR2 SYDVKM. CDR3 length equals 16 residues. V trimming: 3 bases; J trimming: 1 base; junction bases outside the gene matches: 9. The CDR3 reads CASSFNPGLSSYEQYF. For the CDR3, the DNA is TGTGCCAGCAGTTTCAATCCGGGACTATCATCCTACGAGCAGTACTTC.

The chain has TRBV7-9 and TRBJ1-2, with no clear D. The V and J ends lost 5 bases and 0 bases respectively, with 13 bases between them. The CDR3 is made up of 15 amino acids. CDR1 and CDR2 from the germline V gene are SEHNR and FQNEAQ (reference sequence). The CDR3 spells CASSTSTGTNYGYTF. The CDR3 region has the DNA TGTGCCAGCAGCACCTCGACGGGAACTAACTATGGCTACACCTTC.

V is TRBV7-2 and J is TRBJ2-5; weak D call: TRBD2 (7 bases). Deletions cut 5 bases from V and 5 bases from J, with 21 bases between. Germline CDR1 SGHTA, CDR2 FQGNSA. This CDR3 is 16 amino acids long. CDR3 loop: CASSRRRGRGMETQYF. For the CDR3, the DNA is TGTGCCAGCAGCCGTCGAAGGGGGAGGGGTATGGAGACCCAGTACTTC.

The chain couples TRBV28 to TRBJ1-1; possibly TRBD1 for D (6 bases). The CDR3 is 14 residues long. Trimming removed 7 bases at V and 0 bases at J, with 12 bases between. Germline-derived CDR1 and CDR2 are MDHEN and SYDVKM. The CDR3 region has the DNA TGTGCCAGCAAGGGGGGGCAGATGAACACTGAAGCTTTCTTT. Amino acid sequence: CASKGGQMNTEAFF.

The rearrangement joins TRBV5-6 to TRBJ2-3, with 9 bases matching TRBD2. The CDR3 has 16 amino acids. After removal of 4 bases from V and 4 bases from J, the junction contained 10 bases not matched to a gene. In germline, CDR1 is SGHDT, CDR2 YYEEEE. The CDR3 nucleotides are TGTGCCAGCAGCCTGCTCCTGCTAGCGGGGCCAGATACGCAGTATTTT. This translates into CASSLLLLAGPDTQYF.

Here the CDR3 reads CASSQALQRNTIYF. CDR3 bases: TGTGCCAGCAGCCAAGCGCTGCAGAGAAACACCATATATTTT. This sequence joins TRBV3-1 (or the pseudogene TRBV3-2) and TRBJ1-3; D call uncertain. The CDR3 sequence is 14 residues long. V gave up 1 base and J gave up 5 bases, with 9 bases separating them. CDR1 is LGHDT and CDR2 is YNNKEL in the germline V gene (reference sequence).

V gene TRBV7-2 combines with J gene TRBJ1-1; no firm D call. V dropped 5 bases and J dropped 5 bases, with 12 bases sitting between them. The CDR3 is 13 amino acids. Germline CDR1 SGHTA, CDR2 FQGNSA. Here the CDR3 DNA reads TGTGCCAGCAGCCCCCAGTCCGGGACTGAAGCTTTCTTT. Protein: CASSPQSGTEAFF.

This chain links TRBV2 with TRBJ1-6, with TRBD1 identical over 8 bases. The CDR3 extends over 15 amino acids. CDR1 and CDR2 (germline): SNHLY, FYNNEI. J lost 5 bases, V lost 6 bases, and 6 bases had no gene match. CDR3 region: CASRQRTGNNSPLHF. CDR3 bases: TGTGCCAGCAGACAGCGGACAGGGAATAATTCACCCCTCCACTTT.

This sequence joins TRBV5-5 and TRBJ1-5, with a possible D match to TRBD1 (5 bases). The CDR3 extends over 13 amino acids. Trimming removed 2 bases from V and 9 bases from J, with 12 bases in between. CDR1 is SGHKS, CDR2 YYEKEE, per germline (reference sequence). For the CDR3, the DNA is TGTGCCAGCAGCTTAGGTTTGGACATGCCCCAGCATTTT. Its translation: CASSLGLDMPQHF.